This T cell receptor (beta chain) emerged from a study of blood T cell repertoires in COVID-19. This clone came up a few times. Profiled with immunoSEQ multiplex PCR; TCRdb holds only in-frame clones, not every one. The data hold hundreds of thousands of clones, with around 87% observed a single time. CDR1 is SGHNT and CDR2 is YENEEA in the germline V gene. The ends were cut back, 2 bases at V and 0 bases at J, with 20 bases in the middle. CDR3 length equals 19 residues. The chain joins TRBV11-3 to TRBJ2-1, with a tentative D call TRBD1 (7 bases). The material sequenced was peripheral blood. This clonotype was sampled from a human donor in a cohort sampled during active COVID-19. The CDR3 coding sequence is TGTGCCAGCAGCTTATCCCCCGGGACAGCGGGTCGCTCCTACAATGAGCAGTTCTTC. Translated: CASSLSPGTAGRSYNEQFF.